The rows below give T cell receptor beta chains drawn from one sample of a study of chemoradiotherapy in HPV16-positive cancers. Here immunoSEQ multiplex PCR was the method, and the copy in TCRdb shows in-frame clones only, minus some. Here the sample spans approximately 12,000 clones, around 72% being singletons. This sample was gathered from a patient who underwent chemoradiotherapy. These receptors originate from a human donor with HPV-associated anogenital cancer. The CDR3 runs from the conserved cysteine through the conserved F or W. The order of the fields is D gene, J gene, V gene, clone size, CDR3 protein, CDR3 DNA. D genes are given only for firm matches. Clone size is stated in some rows and not others, as once, few, many or a class when expanded.

>-|TRBJ2-1|TRBV19|-
CASSIWPPTPNEQFF
TGTGCCAGTAGTATCTGGCCTCCGACGCCCAATGAGCAGTTCTTC
>-|TRBJ2-1|TRBV4-1|-
CASSQPGRANYNEQFF
TGCGCCAGCAGCCAACCGGGCAGGGCGAACTACAATGAGCAGTTCTTC
>TRBD2|TRBJ2-1|TRBV6-4|-
CASSDGTSSYNEQFF
TGTGCCAGCAGTGACGGGACTAGCTCCTACAATGAGCAGTTCTTC
>TRBD2|TRBJ2-1|TRBV4-2|-
CASSLTSGNYNEQFF
TGTGCCAGCAGCCTCACTAGCGGAAACTACAATGAGCAGTTCTTC
>-|TRBJ1-5|TRBV7-2|-
CASSSMTGQPQHF
TGTGCCAGCAGCTCGATGACAGGTCAGCCCCAGCATTTT
>TRBD2|TRBJ2-1|TRBV6-4|few
CASSGTSGSNEQFF
TGTGCCAGCAGTGGGACTAGCGGGAGCAATGAGCAGTTCTTC
>-|TRBJ2-1|TRBV2|-
CASCRYTYNEQFF
TGTGCCAGCTGCAGATACACATACAATGAGCAGTTCTTC
>TRBD1|TRBJ2-3|TRBV11-2|-
CASSAPGQGGYF
TGTGCCAGCAGCGCACCGGGACAGGGAGGATATTTT
>TRBD1|TRBJ1-1|TRBV29-1|-
CSVEDLNPGGPEAFF
TGCAGCGTTGAAGATCTTAACCCAGGGGGACCTGAAGCTTTCTTT
>TRBD2|TRBJ2-7|TRBV6-1|-
CASSEASGSSYEQYF
TGTGCCAGCAGTGAAGCCAGCGGGAGCTCCTACGAGCAGTACTTC
>TRBD1|TRBJ1-2|TRBV7-2|few
CASSSSGQGGYGYTF
TGTGCCAGCAGCTCGAGCGGACAGGGCGGCTATGGCTACACCTTC
>TRBD1|TRBJ1-1|TRBV7-8|-
CASSLAGQLEAFF
TGTGCCAGCAGCTTAGCGGGACAGCTTGAAGCTTTCTTT
>-|TRBJ2-3|TRBV2|-
CASTPGGQGIDTQYF
TGTGCCAGCACCCCCGGGGGCCAGGGGATAGATACGCAGTATTTT
>TRBD2|TRBJ2-2|TRBV4-1|-
CASSLWREGLGTGELFF
TGCGCCAGCAGCCTTTGGCGGGAGGGCCTCGGCACCGGGGAGCTGTTTTTT
>-|TRBJ2-5|TRBV19|-
CASSTQGEGETQYF
TGTGCCAGTAGTACACAGGGCGAGGGGGAGACCCAGTACTTC
>-|TRBJ2-1|TRBV7-2|-
CASSLRDGVYNEQFF
TGTGCCAGCAGCTTAAGAGACGGGGTTTACAATGAGCAGTTCTTC
>-|TRBJ1-5|TRBV6-5|-
CASSYSGSNQPQHF
TGTGCCAGCAGTTACTCAGGTAGCAATCAGCCCCAGCATTTT
>TRBD1|TRBJ2-1|TRBV6-1|-
CASSELGQGMRIF
TGTGCCAGCAGTGAATTGGGACAGGGTATGAGGATCTTC
>-|TRBJ2-5|TRBV7-2|-
CASSPAGETQYF
TGTGCCAGCAGCCCGGCGGGGGAGACCCAGTACTTC
>TRBD2|TRBJ2-7|TRBV10-1|-
CASSAGTSGTSEQYF
TGCGCCAGCAGTGCCGGGACTAGCGGAACTAGCGAGCAGTACTTC
>TRBD2|TRBJ2-3|TRBV11-2|-
CASSLDQLAGGPLDTQYF
TGTGCCAGCAGCTTAGATCAGCTAGCGGGAGGACCCCTGGATACGCAGTATTTT
>-|TRBJ1-1|TRBV11-2|-
CASSLGGVYTEAFF
TGTGCCAGCAGCTTAGGGGGAGTTTACACTGAAGCTTTCTTT
>TRBD1|TRBJ2-6|TRBV4-3|medium-sized
CASSQVGTGTGANVLTF
TGCGCCAGCAGCCAAGTTGGGACAGGGACTGGGGCCAACGTCCTGACTTTC
>-|TRBJ1-6|TRBV5-1|-
CASSGEVGATNNSPLHF
TGCGCCAGCAGCGGCGAGGTGGGGGCGACGAATAATTCACCCCTCCACTTT
>-|TRBJ2-1|TRBV21-1|-
CASSGRPRLVGSYNEQFF
TGTGCCAGCAGCGGCCGACCGCGACTAGTGGGCTCCTACAATGAGCAGTTCTTC
>-|TRBJ2-5|TRBV7-3|-
CASSLGIGAPGAQYF
TGTGCCAGCAGCTTAGGGATCGGGGCGCCGGGGGCCCAGTACTTC
>-|TRBJ1-4|TRBV7-9|-
CASSFLGHHEKLFF
TGTGCCAGCAGCTTTTTAGGGCATCACGAAAAACTGTTTTTT
>-|TRBJ1-2|TRBV2|-
CASKLSLGDYGYTF
TGTGCCAGCAAGTTGTCTCTGGGGGACTATGGCTACACCTTC
>-|TRBJ2-3|TRBV5-4|-
CASSFDQSSTDTQYF
TGTGCCAGCAGCTTTGACCAATCTAGCACAGATACGCAGTATTTT
>TRBD2|TRBJ2-7|TRBV4-2|-
CASSYSGRAEDEQYF
TGTGCCAGCAGCTATAGCGGGAGGGCCGAGGACGAGCAGTACTTC
>-|TRBJ2-3|TRBV5-1|-
CASSSKFGAALEYF
TGCGCCAGCAGCTCAAAATTCGGGGCCGCTCTGGAGTATTTT
>-|TRBJ1-1|TRBV18|few
CASSPPSTLNTEAFF
TGTGCCAGCTCACCACCCAGCACCTTGAACACTGAAGCTTTCTTT
>-|TRBJ2-7|TRBV5-4|-
CASSLGGWEQYF
TGTGCCAGCAGCTTGGGGGGCTGGGAGCAGTACTTC
>-|TRBJ1-1|TRBV6-5|-
CASSFGGGINTEAFF
TGTGCCAGCAGTTTCGGGGGGGGGATTAACACTGAAGCTTTCTTT
>-|TRBJ2-1|TRBV5-6|-
CASSGGTVRKGDNEQFF
TGTGCCAGCAGCGGGGGGACGGTGAGGAAAGGGGACAATGAGCAGTTCTTC
>TRBD2|TRBJ2-7|TRBV4-1|-
CASSQGTSPYEQYF
TGCGCCAGCAGCCAAGGGACTAGTCCCTACGAGCAGTACTTC
>TRBD1|TRBJ2-1|TRBV5-4|-
CASSSPGQGLNEQFF
TGTGCCAGCAGCTCACCGGGACAGGGGCTCAATGAGCAGTTCTTC
>-|TRBJ2-7|TRBV28|-
CASSGTNPPYEQYF
TGTGCCAGCAGTGGGACAAACCCCCCCTACGAGCAGTACTTC
>-|TRBJ2-1|TRBV7-2|-
CASSLDVVPSYNEQFF
TGTGCCAGCAGCTTAGACGTTGTTCCCTCCTACAATGAGCAGTTCTTC
>-|TRBJ2-1|TRBV5-1|-
CASSLHSSYNEQFF
TGCGCCAGCAGCTTGCACAGCTCCTACAATGAGCAGTTCTTC
>-|TRBJ2-2|TRBV10-1|-
CASSGTDTGELFF
TGCGCCAGCAGTGGGACAGACACCGGGGAGCTGTTTTTT
>TRBD1|TRBJ2-3|TRBV5-6|-
CASSRSGQGTDTQYF
TGTGCCAGCAGCCGATCGGGACAGGGGACAGATACGCAGTATTTT
>-|TRBJ2-1|TRBV7-8|-
CASSSGRFSSYNEQFF
TGTGCCAGCAGCTCTGGCCGGTTTAGCTCCTACAATGAGCAGTTCTTC
>TRBD2|TRBJ2-3|TRBV7-2|-
CASSAPTSSGNRDTQYF
TGTGCCAGCAGCGCCCCGACTAGTAGCGGGAATAGAGATACGCAGTATTTT
>-|TRBJ1-1|TRBV6-5|-
CASSQTAMNTEAFF
TGTGCCAGCAGCCAGACAGCGATGAACACTGAAGCTTTCTTT
>-|TRBJ1-1|TRBV5-4|-
CASGRDLMNTEAFF
TGTGCCAGCGGGCGGGATCTCATGAACACTGAAGCTTTCTTT
>-|TRBJ2-4|TRBV6-1|-
CASSEERGTNIQYF
TGTGCCAGCAGTGAAGAGAGGGGGACAAACATTCAGTACTTC
>TRBD1|TRBJ1-1|TRBV4-1|-
CASSRTGGQNTEAFF
TGCGCCAGCAGCCGGACAGGGGGCCAGAACACTGAAGCTTTCTTT
>TRBD1|TRBJ2-7|TRBV28|-
CASSYTPNWDRANYEQYF
TGTGCCAGCAGCTATACCCCGAATTGGGACAGGGCTAACTACGAGCAGTACTTC
>TRBD2|TRBJ2-1|TRBV28|-
CASSTTWTVGGLAGVRSYNEQFF
TGTGCCAGCAGTACAACCTGGACAGTCGGGGGACTAGCGGGAGTTAGGTCCTACAATGAGCAGTTCTTC
>-|TRBJ2-7|TRBV4-3|-
CASSQQWGEPFYEQYF
TGCGCCAGCAGCCAGCAGTGGGGGGAGCCATTCTACGAGCAGTACTTC
>TRBD2|TRBJ2-3|TRBV7-8|-
CASQQAGGPTDTQYF
TGTGCCAGCCAGCAAGCGGGAGGGCCAACAGATACGCAGTATTTT
>-|TRBJ2-3|TRBV6-1|-
CASSEAYTDTQYF
TGTGCCAGCAGTGAAGCGTACACAGATACGCAGTATTTT